The present entry profiles one T cell receptor beta chain with its context. The data are from a study of blood T cell repertoires in COVID-19. Only in-frame clones appear in the TCRdb table, and some are missing; sequencing was by immunoSEQ multiplex PCR. The table includes some 510,000 clones, more than 75% detected once. This CDR3 spans 15 amino acids. The TCR was taken from a woman between 35 and 50 years old who had recovered from COVID-19. The J gene is TRBJ1-3, the V gene TRBV21-1; TRBD1 reflects the table's D call only, with no check against the DNA. TRBV21-1 is described as a pseudogene. The sequenced material came from PBMCs or T cells enriched from blood (not recorded which). CDR3 amino acids: CASSKARGSGNTIYF. In nucleotides, the CDR3 is TGTGCCAGCAGCAAAGCCAGGGGTTCTGGAAACACCATATATTTT.